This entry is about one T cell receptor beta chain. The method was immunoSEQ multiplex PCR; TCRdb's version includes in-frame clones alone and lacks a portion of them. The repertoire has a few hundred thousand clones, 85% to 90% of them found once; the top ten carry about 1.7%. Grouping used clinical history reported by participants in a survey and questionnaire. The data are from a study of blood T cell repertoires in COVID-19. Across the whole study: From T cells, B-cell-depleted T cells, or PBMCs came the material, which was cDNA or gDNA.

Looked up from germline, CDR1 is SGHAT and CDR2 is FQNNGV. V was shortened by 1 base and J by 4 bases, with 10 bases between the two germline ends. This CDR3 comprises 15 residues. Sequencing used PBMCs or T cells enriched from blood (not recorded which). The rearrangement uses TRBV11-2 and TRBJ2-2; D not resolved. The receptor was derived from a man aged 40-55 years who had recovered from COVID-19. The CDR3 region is CASSLGSQITGELFF. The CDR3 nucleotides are TGTGCCAGCAGCTTAGGTAGCCAGATCACCGGGGAGCTGTTTTTT.